A selection of T cell receptor beta chains follows, all from one sample in a study of T cells after posttransplantation cyclophosphamide. The data were produced by immunoSEQ multiplex PCR, yet TCRdb's version contains in-frame clones alone and is incomplete. The data contain 20,000 or so clones, around 85% of them singletons. Sample: PBMCs, taken after allogeneic stem cell transplant with posttransplant cyclophosphamide. These receptors all come from a female patient in her thirties or forties who received an allogeneic stem cell transplant from an unrelated donor, was CMV-positive, and had no GVHD. Some T cells may trace back to the graft donor. Both conserved end residues are part of each CDR3. D genes are given only for firm matches. Clone size is not always given. Where it is, it says once, few, many or a class for expanded clones.

D gene | J gene | clone size | V gene | CDR3 DNA | CDR3 protein
TRBD1 | TRBJ1-1 | . | TRBV27 | TGTGCCAGCAGTTTAGGGGCAGGGGGCACTGAAGCTTTCTTT | CASSLGAGGTEAFF
. | TRBJ1-1 | few | TRBV6-1 | TGTGCCAGTACCCTACAGGGACGTTACACTGAAGCTTTCTTT | CASTLQGRYTEAFF
. | TRBJ1-4 | . | TRBV7-9 | TGTGCCAGCAGCCGGCTCGGCGGGAAACTGTTTTTT | CASSRLGGKLFF
TRBD1 | TRBJ1-2 | . | TRBV15 | TGTGCCACCAGCAGCTACACGACAGGGGTCGTAACCTTC | CATSSYTTGVVTF
TRBD2 | TRBJ2-7 | few | TRBV19 | TGTGCCAGTAGCCCATTTAGACTAGCGCCCGAGCAGTACTTC | CASSPFRLAPEQYF
TRBD2 | TRBJ2-3 | . | TRBV5-4 | TGTGCCAGCAGCTTGGGTACTAGCGGAGATACGCAGTATTTT | CASSLGTSGDTQYF
. | TRBJ1-1 | few | TRBV28 | TGTGCCAGCACCCCGACGGATAGCATGAACACTGAAGCTTTCTTT | CASTPTDSMNTEAFF
TRBD1 | TRBJ2-7 | . | TRBV10-3 | TGTGCCATCAGTGAGTTGGGGTCCCGGGACAGATACGAGCAGTACTTC | CAISELGSRDRYEQYF
TRBD1 | TRBJ2-7 | . | TRBV10-3 | TGTGCCATCAGTCCAGGGGGCGAGCAGTACTTC | CAISPGGEQYF
TRBD1 | TRBJ2-7 | . | TRBV2 | TGTGCCAGCAGGGCCGGACAGGGGGGCTACGAGCAGTACTTC | CASRAGQGGYEQYF
. | TRBJ1-4 | . | TRBV9 | TGTGCCAGCAGCGTTTCAGGGGCTGTTAATGAAAAACTGTTTTTT | CASSVSGAVNEKLFF
. | TRBJ2-7 | . | TRBV18 | TGTGCCAGCTCACCACCCGGGTTTGCCTACGAGCAGTACTTC | CASSPPGFAYEQYF
. | TRBJ2-1 | . | TRBV19 | TGTGCCAGTAGTCCTCGTGGCGGGGTCAATGAGCAGTTCTTC | CASSPRGGVNEQFF
TRBD2 | TRBJ2-1 | . | TRBV28 | TGTGCCAGCAGCCCCAGGAGCGGGGGCAACAATGAGCAGTTCTTC | CASSPRSGGNNEQFF
TRBD1 | TRBJ2-1 | . | TRBV7-3 | TGTGCCAGCGAAGAGCCAGGGGGAAATGAGCAGTTCTTC | CASEEPGGNEQFF
TRBD1 | TRBJ2-7 | . | TRBV9 | TGTGCCAGCAGCGTAGGACAGGGGGCCTACGAGCAGTACTTC | CASSVGQGAYEQYF
TRBD1 | TRBJ2-7 | . | TRBV29-1 | TGCAGCGTTGACGGACAGGGACTCTACGAGCAGTACTTC | CSVDGQGLYEQYF
. | TRBJ2-1 | few | TRBV7-9 | TGTGCCAGCAGCGGGGGCATCCTGAACAATGAGCAGTTCTTC | CASSGGILNNEQFF
TRBD1 | TRBJ1-2 | few | TRBV10-2 | TGCGCCAGCAGCGACAGGGGGCGCGACTATGGCTACACCTTC | CASSDRGRDYGYTF
TRBD2 | TRBJ2-2 | . | TRBV7-2 | TGTGCCAGCAGCTTATTTTTGCGGGGGGGGACCGGGGAGCTGTTTTTT | CASSLFLRGGTGELFF
TRBD2 | TRBJ2-7 | once | TRBV10-3 | TGTGCCATCAGGCAACCGGGACTAGCGGGGGCTGACTCCTACGAGCAGTACTTC | CAIRQPGLAGADSYEQYF
. | TRBJ1-4 | . | TRBV7-9 | TGTGCCAGCAGCTTAGCGTTCTGGGGCAATGAAAAACTGTTTTTT | CASSLAFWGNEKLFF
TRBD1 | TRBJ1-6 | once | TRBV11-2 | TGTGCCAGCAGTCGGACAGGAATTTCACCCCTCCACTTT | CASSRTGISPLHF
TRBD1 | TRBJ2-1 | . | TRBV7-3 | TGTGCCAGCAGCGCCAGACAGGGGGCGTACAATGAGCAGTTCTTC | CASSARQGAYNEQFF
. | TRBJ1-1 | . | TRBV20-1 | TGCAGTGCTAGTCGAGTGAAAGCTTTCTTT | CSASRVKAFF
. | TRBJ2-7 | . | TRBV30 | TGTGCCTGGAGTGTCAGGCAGGGAAACTCCGAGCAGTACTTC | CAWSVRQGNSEQYF
TRBD1 | TRBJ1-2 | . | TRBV4-1 | TGCGCCAGCAGCCAAGTTCAGGGGGACTATGGCTACACCTTC | CASSQVQGDYGYTF
TRBD2 | TRBJ2-7 | . | TRBV19 | TGTGCCAGTAGTCCATTTACTAGCGGGGGCTCCTACGAGCAGTACTTC | CASSPFTSGGSYEQYF
TRBD1 | TRBJ2-3 | . | TRBV11-2 | TGTGCCAGCAGCCCCGGGACAGTGTCGAGAGATACGCAGTATTTT | CASSPGTVSRDTQYF
. | TRBJ2-2 | . | TRBV7-6 | TGTGCCAGCAGCTTAGGGGCTGTCGGGGGTGTCAGCGGGGAGCTGTTTTTT | CASSLGAVGGVSGELFF
TRBD1 | TRBJ2-4 | . | TRBV9 | TGTGCCAGCAGCGTAGACCCGCAACAGGGGCTACTAACCATTCAGTACTTC | CASSVDPQQGLLTIQYF
TRBD1 | TRBJ1-2 | . | TRBV4-1 | TGCGCCAGCAGCCAAGCACAGGGGGTAGGCGGCTACACCTTC | CASSQAQGVGGYTF
. | TRBJ1-3 | . | TRBV4-1 | TGCGCCAGCAGCCAAGATGTTCCAGGAAACACCATATATTTT | CASSQDVPGNTIYF
. | TRBJ1-4 | few | TRBV6-5 | TGTGCCAGCAGTTACTCCGTAGGGGCGATCCGTGAAAAACTGTTTTTT | CASSYSVGAIREKLFF
. | TRBJ2-7 | . | TRBV9 | TGTGCCAGCAAGCACAGGCCGGCATACGAGCAGTACTTC | CASKHRPAYEQYF
. | TRBJ2-3 | . | TRBV5-4 | TGTGCCAGCAGCCCAAGTGCGGCAGATACGCAGTATTTT | CASSPSAADTQYF
. | TRBJ2-1 | once | TRBV2 | TGTGCCAGCAGTGATTCGGGGGTTTACTCCTACAATGAGCAGTTCTTC | CASSDSGVYSYNEQFF
. | TRBJ1-5 | . | TRBV25-1 | TGTGCCAGCGCCTACTCCGGGAATCAGCCCCAGCATTTT | CASAYSGNQPQHF
. | TRBJ2-5 | . | TRBV6-6 | TGTGCCAGCAGTTACTCGAGGGGAGGAGAGACCCAGTACTTC | CASSYSRGGETQYF
TRBD1 | TRBJ1-1 | . | TRBV19 | TGTGCCAGTAGTCCAGACACCGGGACAGGGGGCGACCCGGAAGCTTTCTTT | CASSPDTGTGGDPEAFF
. | TRBJ2-2 | . | TRBV15 | TGTGCCACCAGCATCGGGGGTGGGCACACCGGGGAGCTGTTTTTT | CATSIGGGHTGELFF
. | TRBJ1-6 | . | TRBV5-6 | TGTGCCAGCAGCTTCCTACAGGTGGGATATAATTCACCCCTCCACTTT | CASSFLQVGYNSPLHF
TRBD1 | TRBJ1-4 | few | TRBV19 | TGTGCCAGTAGGACAGGGACTGCAACTAATGAAAAACTGTTTTTT | CASRTGTATNEKLFF
TRBD1 | TRBJ2-7 | once | TRBV11-2 | TGTGCCAGCAGCTTATATCGGACAGGACCTTCGTACTTC | CASSLYRTGPSYF
. | TRBJ2-4 | . | TRBV5-1 | TGCGCCAGCAGCCCCGTTACAGGTGGTGGGGACATTCAGTACTTC | CASSPVTGGGDIQYF
TRBD1 | TRBJ2-1 | once | TRBV19 | TGTGCCAGTACCCTCACCCGGACAGGGGGGAATGAGCAGTTCTTC | CASTLTRTGGNEQFF
. | TRBJ1-3 | . | TRBV2 | TGTGCCAGCAGAGACGGGAGACAGCGAAACACCATATATTTT | CASRDGRQRNTIYF
. | TRBJ2-7 | . | TRBV28 | TGTGCCAGCAGTTCCACCCCGGGAACTAACTACGAGCAGTACTTC | CASSSTPGTNYEQYF
TRBD1 | TRBJ2-3 | . | TRBV6-1 | TGTGCCAGCAGTGACCCGGGACAGCGGGATACGCAGTATTTT | CASSDPGQRDTQYF
TRBD2 | TRBJ2-3 | . | TRBV27 | TGTGCCAGCAGTCGTGGGCGCGGGGGGGCTGGAGATACGCAGTATTTT | CASSRGRGGAGDTQYF
TRBD2 | TRBJ2-7 | . | TRBV19 | TGTGCCAGTAGTATCCCCAGCGGGGGAGGCTCCTACGAGCAGTACTTC | CASSIPSGGGSYEQYF
. | TRBJ2-6 | . | TRBV11-2 | TGTGCCAGCAGCTTAGGACGGGGGAGTGGGGCCAACGTCCTGACTTTC | CASSLGRGSGANVLTF
. | TRBJ1-6 | . | TRBV11-2 | TGTGCCAGCAGCCGAAGCCCCGGGGTAGGGTCACCCCTCCACTTT | CASSRSPGVGSPLHF
TRBD1 | TRBJ2-2 | . | TRBV28 | TGTGCCAGCAGTTCCCTGACAGGGTCTAACACCGGGGAGCTGTTTTTT | CASSSLTGSNTGELFF
TRBD1 | TRBJ1-2 | . | TRBV14 | TGTGCCAGCAGCCAAGAAACAGGGGGTTATGGCTACACCTTC | CASSQETGGYGYTF